The 14 T cell receptor beta chains reported below all come from one sample, sequenced in a study of response to subunit inactivated influenza vaccine. MiXCR was run by TCRdb on the RT-PCR reads, yielding one entry per CDR3 protein. Of about 570,000 distinct CDR3 sequences listed, over 9% are singletons. The sample was also reused in another study, on T cells expressing NK-cell markers. This second study notes: Generation of TCR beta cDNA was performed by 5'RACE template switching incorporating UMIs.

Sequencing used PBMCs from blood, obtained on the day of vaccination. The source of these receptors is a man aged 45-65 years who received an inactivated influenza vaccine.

This clonotype was observed many times. The chain uses TRBV12-3 or TRBV12-4 and TRBJ2-2, with D uncertain. The germline V and J ends were trimmed by 0 bases and 4 bases, with 6 bases remaining between them. There are 14 residues in the CDR3. The DNA for the CDR3 is TGTGCCAGCAGTTTAGCAACTCCCACCGGGGAGCTGTTTTTT. Protein sequence: CASSLATPTGELFF.

The chain is built from TRBV5-1 and TRBJ2-1; 11 bases are a match to TRBD1. The CDR3 length is 16 residues. Germline CDR1 and CDR2: SGHRS and YFSETQ. V shed 2 bases and J 1 base; nucleotides not matched to a gene: 2. CDR3 DNA sequence: TGCGCCAGCAGCTTAGGACAGGGGGCTTCCTACAATGAGCAGTTCTTC. Translation: CASSLGQGASYNEQFF.

In its sample, this clonotype was seen a few times. The chain recombines TRBV12-3 or TRBV12-4 with TRBJ2-4; 8 bases align to TRBD1. This CDR3 region has 13 residues. J lost 7 bases, V lost 7 bases, and 6 bases had no gene match. The CDR3 region is CASTKTGVNIQYF. DNA of the CDR3: TGTGCCAGCACTAAGACAGGGGTTAACATTCAGTACTTC.

This clonotype has only a few counts. This sequence joins TRBV4-1 and TRBJ2-3; D not resolved. The CDR3 spans 14 residues. The germline V and J ends were trimmed by 4 bases and 2 bases, with 10 bases remaining between them. The germline V gene has CDR1 MGHRA and CDR2 YSYEKL. CDR3 coding DNA: TGCGCCAGCAGCCTGAGATTTACCACAGATACGCAGTATTTT. Protein sequence: CASSLRFTTDTQYF.

This clonotype appeared a few times. This chain connects TRBV6-2 or TRBV6-3 to TRBJ2-1; possibly TRBD1 or TRBD2 for D (5 bases each). V gave up 4 bases and J gave up 7 bases, with 20 bases separating them. The CDR3 is 16 amino acids. Germline assignment: CDR1 MNHEY and CDR2 SVGEGT. The chain's CDR3 is CASSWETGTKGNEQFF. As DNA, the CDR3 is TGTGCCAGCAGTTGGGAAACCGGGACGAAGGGGAATGAGCAGTTCTTC.

The J gene is TRBJ2-1, the V gene TRBV2; 13 bases align to TRBD2. Trimming removed 7 bases from V and 8 bases from J; junction bases left unmatched: 2. The CDR3 consists of 13 residues. Germline CDR1 reads SNHLY; CDR2 reads FYNNEI. CDR3 amino acids: CASMGLAGYEQFF. CDR3 coding DNA: TGTGCCAGCATGGGACTAGCGGGATATGAGCAGTTCTTC.

This clonotype was detected many times. The V and J genes are TRBV4-3 and TRBJ2-1; D not resolved. The CDR3 runs 15 residues. Germline CDR1 is LGHNA and CDR2 is YSLEER. The V end was cut by 0 bases, the J end by 4 bases, with 10 bases between. CDR3 in DNA: TGCGCCAGCAGCCAAGACTCAGTCCCTTACAATGAGCAGTTCTTC. Amino acid sequence: CASSQDSVPYNEQFF.

V and J are TRBV20-1 and TRBJ2-1; 12 bases map to TRBD2. There are 14 residues in the CDR3. From germline, CDR1 is DFQATT and CDR2 SNEGSKA (reference sequence). V shed 5 bases and J 10 bases; nucleotides not matched to a gene: 9. The CDR3 region has the DNA TGCAGTGCTCCGACTAGCGGGAGACTCCTAGAGCAGTTCTTC. This codes for CSAPTSGRLLEQFF.

The CDR3 loop reads CASSSGTSGRGQYF. The CDR3 DNA sequence: TGTGCCAGCAGCTCCGGGACTAGCGGGAGGGGGCAGTACTTC. V usage is TRBV4-2 and J usage is TRBJ2-7, with 16 nucleotides matching TRBD2. Germline V gene lookup returns CDR1 LGHNA and CDR2 YNFKEQ. The length of the CDR3 is 14 residues. V trimming: 5 bases; J trimming: 9 bases; junction bases outside the gene matches: 4.

This clonotype has a count of ten or more. This chain joins TRBV12-3 or TRBV12-4 and TRBJ2-7; TRBD1 or TRBD2 may be the D gene (5 bases each). Trimming took 5 bases from V and 3 from J, leaving 8 bases between them. The CDR3 is 12 residues long. The CDR3: CASSRGDYEQYF. The DNA of the CDR3 is TGTGCCAGCAGTCGAGGGGACTACGAGCAGTACTTC.

The sample holds a few counts of this clonotype. The chain employs TRBV30 and TRBJ2-5; TRBD2 agrees at 9 bases. Unmatched junction bases numbered 12, after V lost 2 bases and J lost 5 bases. Germline V gene lookup returns CDR1 GTSNPN and CDR2 SVGIG (reference sequence). The CDR3 consists of 16 residues. Here the CDR3 DNA reads TGTGCCTGGAGTCGAGGAGTAGCGGGAGTTTGGGAGACCCAGTACTTC. It codes for CAWSRGVAGVWETQYF.

The table lists this clonotype with a few counts. The chain employs TRBV7-6 and TRBJ2-2; TRBD2 might be the D (6 bases). Germline-derived CDR1 and CDR2 are SGHVS and FNYEAQ. V dropped 4 bases and J dropped 1 base, with 13 bases sitting between them. There are 16 residues in the CDR3. The CDR3 is CASSSNGGRNTGELFF. CDR3 coding DNA: TGTGCCAGCAGCTCAAACGGGGGACGGAACACCGGGGAGCTGTTTTTT.

This clonotype occurred a few times. This rearrangement joins TRBV5-1 to TRBJ2-7; 8 nucleotides match TRBD2. The ends lost 0 bases at V and 1 base at J; junction bases unmatched: 0. CDR1 and CDR2 from the germline V gene are SGHRS and YFSETQ. The CDR3 has 14 amino acids. The CDR3 protein is CASSLERESYEQYF. DNA for the CDR3: TGCGCCAGCAGCTTGGAGCGGGAGTCCTACGAGCAGTACTTC.

This clonotype was picked up many times. This chain connects TRBV29-1 to TRBJ2-7; a possible D gene is TRBD1 (5 bases). Germline V gene data show CDR1 as SQVTM and CDR2 as ANQGSEA. V was trimmed by 4 bases and J by 3 bases, leaving 10 bases between them. This CDR3 comprises 12 residues. CDR3 nucleotides: TGCAGCGTTGGACAGTCTGGCTACGAGCAGTACTTC. Translated, it gives CSVGQSGYEQYF.